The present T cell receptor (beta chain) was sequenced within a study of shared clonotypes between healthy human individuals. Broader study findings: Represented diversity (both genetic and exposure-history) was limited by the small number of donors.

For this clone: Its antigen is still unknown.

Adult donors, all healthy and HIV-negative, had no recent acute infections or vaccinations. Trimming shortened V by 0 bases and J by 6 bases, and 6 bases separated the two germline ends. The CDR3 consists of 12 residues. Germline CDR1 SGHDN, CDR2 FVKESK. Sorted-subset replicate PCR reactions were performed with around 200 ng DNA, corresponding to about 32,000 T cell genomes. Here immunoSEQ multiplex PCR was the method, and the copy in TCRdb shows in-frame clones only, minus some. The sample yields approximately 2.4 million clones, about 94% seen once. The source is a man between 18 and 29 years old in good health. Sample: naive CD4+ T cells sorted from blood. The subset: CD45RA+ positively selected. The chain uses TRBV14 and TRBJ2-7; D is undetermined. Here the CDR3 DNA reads TGTGCCAGCAGCCAAGAATTCGGCGAGCAGTACTTC. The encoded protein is CASSQEFGEQYF.